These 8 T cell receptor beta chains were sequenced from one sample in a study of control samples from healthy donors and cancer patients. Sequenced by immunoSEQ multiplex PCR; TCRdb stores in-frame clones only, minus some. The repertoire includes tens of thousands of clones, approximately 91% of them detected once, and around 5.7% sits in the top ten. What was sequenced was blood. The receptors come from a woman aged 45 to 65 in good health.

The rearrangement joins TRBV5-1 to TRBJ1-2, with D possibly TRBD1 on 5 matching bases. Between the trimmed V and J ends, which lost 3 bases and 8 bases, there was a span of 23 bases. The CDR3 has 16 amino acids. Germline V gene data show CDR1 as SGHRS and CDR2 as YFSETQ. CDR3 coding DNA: TGCGCCAGCAGCTCGGAGGGTTCGGCTGGGTGGGGGGGCTACACCTTC. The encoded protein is CASSSEGSAGWGGYTF.

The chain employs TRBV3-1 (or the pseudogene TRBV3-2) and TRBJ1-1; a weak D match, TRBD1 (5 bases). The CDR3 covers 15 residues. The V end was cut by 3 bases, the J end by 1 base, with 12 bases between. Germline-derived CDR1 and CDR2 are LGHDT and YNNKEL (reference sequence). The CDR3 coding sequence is TGTGCCAGCAGCCAGGGACCAACCCCGAACACTGAAGCTTTCTTT. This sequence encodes CASSQGPTPNTEAFF.

Here the CDR3 reads CASSLGQAGGTQYF. The CDR3 DNA follows: TGCGCCAGCAGTTTAGGCCAGGCGGGGGGGACGCAGTATTTT. The chain recombines TRBV5-1 with TRBJ2-3; 9 nucleotides agree with TRBD2. J lost 9 bases, V lost 5 bases, and 10 bases had no gene match. From germline, CDR1 is SGHRS and CDR2 YFSETQ. This CDR3 spans 14 amino acids.

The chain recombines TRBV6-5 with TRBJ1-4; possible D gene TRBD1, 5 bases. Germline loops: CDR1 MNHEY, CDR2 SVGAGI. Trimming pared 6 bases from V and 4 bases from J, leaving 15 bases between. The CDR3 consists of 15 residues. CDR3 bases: TGTGCCAGCAGCCGACTGCCGGGGGATAATGAAAAACTGTTTTTT. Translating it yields CASSRLPGDNEKLFF.

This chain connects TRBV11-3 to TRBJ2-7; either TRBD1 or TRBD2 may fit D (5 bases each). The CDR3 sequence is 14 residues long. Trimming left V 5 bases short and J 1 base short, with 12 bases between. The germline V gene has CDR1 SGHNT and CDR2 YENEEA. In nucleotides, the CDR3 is TGTGCCAGCAGCCCAGGGACCCCGTCCTACGAGCAGTACTTC. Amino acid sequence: CASSPGTPSYEQYF.

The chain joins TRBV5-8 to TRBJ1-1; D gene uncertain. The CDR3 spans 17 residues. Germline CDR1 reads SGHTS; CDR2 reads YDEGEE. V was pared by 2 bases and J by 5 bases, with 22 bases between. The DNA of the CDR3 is TGTGCCAGCAGCTTTGAGGTTCGAACCCCGAAGTCTACTGAAGCTTTCTTT. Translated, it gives CASSFEVRTPKSTEAFF.

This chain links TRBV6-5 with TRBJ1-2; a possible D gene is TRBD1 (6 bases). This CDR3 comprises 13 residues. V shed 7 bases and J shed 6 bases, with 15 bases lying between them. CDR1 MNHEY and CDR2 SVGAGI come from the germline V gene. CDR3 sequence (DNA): TGTGCCAGCACCGAGCGGGGGGGCGATGGCTACACCTTC. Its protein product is CASTERGGDGYTF.

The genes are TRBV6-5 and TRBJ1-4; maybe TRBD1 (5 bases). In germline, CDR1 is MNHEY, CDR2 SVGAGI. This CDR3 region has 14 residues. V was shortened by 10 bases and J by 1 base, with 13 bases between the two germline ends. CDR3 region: CATGGVGTNEKLFF. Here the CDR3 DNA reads TGTGCCACCGGGGGGGTAGGAACTAATGAAAAACTGTTTTTT.